The next 27 T cell receptor beta chains were all read from a single sample in a study of T-cell reconstitution after alpha-beta-depleted transplantation in children. A TCRbeta library incorporating unique molecular identifiers was prepared. TCRdb recomputed calls from the PCR reads with MiXCR, one row per CDR3 protein. The sample lists 450,000 to 600,000 distinct CDR3 sequences; around a third were seen once. The sample consisted of PBMCs from the stem cell graft donor, taken from the stem cell graft. These receptors were collected from a human donor who donated a stem cell graft to a child with aplastic anemia.

This clonotype was picked up a small number of times. V usage is TRBV15 and J usage is TRBJ2-7, with D perhaps TRBD1 (6 bases). Germline lookup yields CDR1 LNHNV and CDR2 YYDKDF (reference sequence). The CDR3 is made up of 14 amino acids. V lost 1 base and J lost 4, with 11 bases in between. The CDR3 protein is CATSRAPGEYEQYF. CDR3 DNA: TGTGCCACCAGCAGAGCCCCAGGGGAGTACGAGCAGTACTTC.

The chain employs TRBV6-5 and TRBJ1-1, with D perhaps TRBD1 (5 bases). The germline V gene has CDR1 MNHEY and CDR2 SVGAGI. The CDR3 sequence is 14 residues long. V was shortened by 2 bases and J by 3 bases, with 10 bases between the two germline ends. This CDR3 is CASSYRGVDTEAFF. The CDR3 DNA sequence: TGTGCCAGCAGTTACAGGGGTGTCGACACTGAAGCTTTCTTT.

The chain employs TRBV4-2 and TRBJ1-4; 7 nucleotides align to TRBD1. Germline loops: CDR1 LGHNA, CDR2 YNFKEQ. The CDR3 runs 15 residues. V shed 3 bases and J 3 bases; nucleotides not matched to a gene: 4. The CDR3 sequence: CASSQLQGPNEKLFF. CDR3 sequence (DNA): TGTGCCAGCAGCCAGCTACAGGGGCCTAATGAAAAACTGTTTTTT.

This clonotype was recorded only once. The V gene is TRBV5-1, the J gene TRBJ2-3; maybe TRBD1 (5 bases). This CDR3 has 16 amino acids. Trimming shortened V by 4 bases and J by 1 base, and 16 bases separated the two germline ends. Germline assignment: CDR1 SGHRS and CDR2 YFSETQ. This chain's CDR3 is CASSLGGARRTDTQYF. In DNA, the CDR3 is TGCGCCAGCAGCCTGGGTGGGGCAAGGCGCACAGATACGCAGTATTTT.

This clonotype was seen a few times. CDR3 sequence: CASTPWGGRGTGELFF. The CDR3 region has the DNA TGTGCCAGCACCCCATGGGGGGGGCGAGGCACCGGGGAGCTGTTTTTT. The V gene is TRBV12-3 or TRBV12-4, the J gene TRBJ2-2; maybe TRBD2 (7 bases). The CDR3 runs 16 residues. The germline V and J ends were trimmed by 7 bases and 4 bases, with 19 bases remaining between them.

The sample holds a few counts of this clonotype. This rearrangement joins TRBV20-1 to TRBJ1-5; D possibly corresponds to TRBD1 (6 bases). The CDR3 sequence is 14 residues long. Germline CDR1 reads DFQATT; CDR2 reads SNEGSKA (reference sequence). V was shortened by 2 bases and J by 2 bases, with 10 bases between the two germline ends. The CDR3, as DNA: TGCAGTGCTAGAACAGGGAACGGCAATCAGCCCCAGCATTTT. Translating gives CSARTGNGNQPQHF.

The chain has TRBV29-1 and TRBJ1-1; D not certain. V lost 1 base and J lost 0, with 6 bases in between. The CDR3 is made up of 13 amino acids. Germline V gene sequence: CDR1 SQVTM, CDR2 ANQGSEA. For the CDR3, the DNA is TGCAGCGTTGAAGGGCTACTGAACACTGAAGCTTTCTTT. This codes for CSVEGLLNTEAFF. Complete variable domain (other parts from reference TRBV29-1 and TRBJ1-1): SAVISQKPSRDICQRGTSLTIQCQVDSQVTMMFWYRQQPGQSLTLIATANQGSEATYESGFVIDKFPISRPNLTFSTLTVSNMSPEDSSIYLCSVEGLLNTEAFFGQGTRLTVV.

This clonotype was seen a few times. V and J are TRBV12-3 or TRBV12-4 and TRBJ2-7; D is perhaps TRBD2 (6 bases). The V end lost 3 bases, the J end lost 1 base, and 16 bases lay between the germline ends. The length of the CDR3 is 16 residues. The CDR3 nucleotides read TGTGCCAGCAGTTTTGAGTCGGGACGGGGGTCCTACGAGCAGTACTTC. This encodes CASSFESGRGSYEQYF.

The table lists this clonotype with a few counts. The V gene is TRBV19, the J gene TRBJ1-5; possible D gene TRBD1, 6 bases. The germline V gene encodes CDR1 LNHDA and CDR2 SQIVND (reference sequence). There are 16 residues in the CDR3. Trimming removed 6 bases from V and 0 bases from J, with 15 bases in between. The CDR3 region is CASSPSGAASNQPQHF. The CDR3 DNA follows: TGTGCCAGTAGCCCTTCGGGGGCGGCTAGCAATCAGCCCCAGCATTTT.

This clonotype was recorded at least ten times. V and J are TRBV12-3 or TRBV12-4 and TRBJ1-2; a weak D match, TRBD1 (6 bases). CDR3 length equals 12 residues. Trimming cost V 5 bases and J 6 bases, with 10 bases left between them. The CDR3 region is CASSRGANGYTF. The CDR3 nucleotides read TGTGCCAGCAGTCGGGGGGCGAATGGCTACACCTTC.

At least ten counts were recorded for this clonotype. The chain uses TRBV6-5 and TRBJ2-1; the match to TRBD2 covers 15 bases. V gave up 2 bases and J gave up 7 bases; unmatched junction bases: 6. Germline-derived CDR1 and CDR2 are MNHEY and SVGAGI. This CDR3 is built from 17 residues. DNA of the CDR3: TGTGCCAGCAGTTACGTCGGACTAGCGGGAGGGCCTAATGAGCAGTTCTTC. Protein: CASSYVGLAGGPNEQFF.

This clonotype has just a few counts. This chain joins TRBV7-2 and TRBJ2-1, with 10 bases identical to TRBD1. Germline V gene data show CDR1 as SGHTA and CDR2 as FQGNSA. This CDR3 region has 14 residues. With 5 bases clipped from V and 7 bases from J, the junction kept 5 bases outside the gene matches. CDR3 sequence: CASSSRDRGNEQFF. Written as DNA, the CDR3 is TGTGCCAGCAGCAGCCGGGACAGGGGAAATGAGCAGTTCTTC.

This clonotype was picked up a small number of times. The V and J genes are TRBV7-2 and TRBJ1-1, with 8 bases matching TRBD1. The CDR3 runs 16 residues. Germline V gene lookup returns CDR1 SGHTA and CDR2 FQGNSA. The V and J ends lost 2 bases and 1 base, in that order; junction bases with no gene match: 6. The CDR3: CASSLRPGGRNTEAFF. In nucleotides, the CDR3 is TGTGCCAGCAGCTTAAGACCAGGGGGCCGGAACACTGAAGCTTTCTTT.

V is TRBV24-1 and J is TRBJ2-2, with D perhaps matching TRBD2 (5 bases). Per germline, CDR1 KGHDR and CDR2 SFDVKD. The V and J ends lost 5 bases and 7 bases respectively, with 19 bases between them. There are 16 residues in the CDR3. The CDR3 reads CATSGSLTPGVGELFF. The CDR3 region has the DNA TGTGCCACCAGTGGCTCCCTCACGCCCGGGGTCGGGGAGCTGTTTTTT.

V is TRBV27 and J is TRBJ2-7, with 11 bases lining up with TRBD1. Germline lookup yields CDR1 MNHEY and CDR2 SMNVEV (reference sequence). Trimming at V came to 2 bases and at J to 2 bases, leaving 8 bases not matched to a gene. This CDR3 is built from 17 residues. The CDR3 here is CASSLLRRTGGTYEQYF. For the CDR3, the DNA is TGTGCCAGCAGTTTACTCCGGCGGACAGGGGGCACCTACGAGCAGTACTTC.

This clonotype appeared a few times. This sequence joins TRBV18 and TRBJ1-1; D is uncertain. The V gene lost 3 bases and the J gene lost 0 bases, with 14 bases spanning the gap. Germline V gives CDR1 KGHSH, CDR2 LQKENI. The CDR3 has 16 amino acids. As DNA, the CDR3 is TGTGCCAGCTCACCGGTCCGAGGCCAGCTGAACACTGAAGCTTTCTTT. It specifies CASSPVRGQLNTEAFF.

This clonotype was seen more than once but under ten times. The CDR3: CASSFSDGPKEQYF. The CDR3 nucleotides read TGTGCCAGCAGTTTTTCGGACGGTCCTAAGGAGCAGTACTTC. The J gene is TRBJ2-7, the V gene TRBV12-3 or TRBV12-4; D call uncertain. This CDR3 has 14 amino acids. Deletions cut 3 bases from V and 7 bases from J, with 16 bases between.

This clonotype was seen a single time. CDR3 sequence (DNA): TGTGCCAGCAGCGCTCAGGGACAGAACACTGAAGCTTTCTTT. It codes for CASSAQGQNTEAFF. The V and J genes are TRBV9 and TRBJ1-1, with a weak D call TRBD1 (6 bases). Germline CDR1 SGDLS, CDR2 YYNGEE. The ends were cut back, 3 bases at V and 1 base at J, with 10 bases in the middle. The CDR3 contains 14 residues. The full variable domain, its missing parts supplied by reference TRBV9 and TRBJ1-1, is DSGVTQTPKHLITATGQRVTLRCSPRSGDLSVYWYQQSLDQGLQFLIQYYNGEERAKGNILERFSAQQFPDLHSELNLSSLELGDSALYFCASSAQGQNTEAFFGQGTRLTVV.

This rearrangement joins TRBV7-2 to TRBJ2-3; the D is unclear. In germline, CDR1 is SGHTA, CDR2 FQGNSA. The V and J ends lost 3 bases and 5 bases respectively, with 9 bases between them. The CDR3 has 13 residues. The CDR3 nucleotides read TGTGCCAGCAGCTTCCCCTCCGTAGATACGCAGTATTTT. It is translated as CASSFPSVDTQYF.

The table lists this clonotype with a few counts. The chain couples TRBV7-2 to TRBJ2-2; D gene uncertain. This CDR3 is 15 amino acids long. Between the trimmed V and J ends, which lost 5 bases and 4 bases, there was a span of 14 bases. Per the germline V gene, CDR1 is SGHTA and CDR2 is FQGNSA. CDR3 sequence reads: CASSLGPESTGELFF. The CDR3 coding sequence is TGTGCCAGCAGCCTCGGGCCCGAGAGCACCGGGGAGCTGTTTTTT.

V and J are TRBV30 and TRBJ1-1, with a weak D call TRBD1 (6 bases). The CDR3 totals 12 residues. From germline, CDR1 is GTSNPN and CDR2 SVGIG (reference sequence). With 5 bases removed from V and 5 bases from J, the gap between germline ends came to 12 bases. CDR3 amino acids: CAWGDTGTEAFF. In DNA, the CDR3 is TGTGCCTGGGGGGACACGGGGACTGAAGCTTTCTTT.

J is TRBJ2-1 and V is TRBV5-4; 8 nucleotides agree with TRBD2. CDR3 size: 15 residues. J lost 8 bases, V lost 4 bases, and 11 bases had no gene match. CDR1 is SGHNT and CDR2 is YYREEE in the germline V gene (reference sequence). Written as DNA, the CDR3 is TGTGCCAGCAGCCAGAGCGGGAGTCGGGGGGATGAGCAGTTCTTC. It encodes CASSQSGSRGDEQFF.

This clonotype was seen a few times. This sequence joins TRBV15 and TRBJ2-7; 8 nucleotides match TRBD1. Germline V gives CDR1 LNHNV, CDR2 YYDKDF (reference sequence). The CDR3 runs 16 residues. Trimming removed 3 bases from V and 5 bases from J; junction bases left unmatched: 12. CDR3 protein: CATSSPQGAFWNEQYF. CDR3 in DNA: TGTGCCACCAGCAGTCCCCAGGGGGCATTCTGGAACGAGCAGTACTTC.

In this sample, this clonotype turned up a few times. The CDR3 here is CASSFSSEQFF. The CDR3 region has the DNA TGTGCCAGCAGTTTTAGTAGTGAGCAGTTCTTC. This chain uses TRBV28 with TRBJ2-1; no definite D call. Germline CDR1 reads MDHEN; CDR2 reads SYDVKM. Deletions cut 3 bases from V and 9 bases from J, with 6 bases between. The CDR3 consists of 11 residues.

The chain carries TRBV29-1 and TRBJ2-1; TRBD2 agrees at 7 bases. CDR3 length: 14 residues. The germline V gene has CDR1 SQVTM and CDR2 ANQGSEA. The V segment lost 7 bases and the J segment 9 bases; nucleotides outside the gene matches: 15. CDR3 DNA sequence: TGCAGCGCCACCGGGACTACCCATCAGGGTGAGCAGTTCTTC. It yields the protein CSATGTTHQGEQFF.

V and J are TRBV10-3 and TRBJ1-1; 10 bases fit TRBD1. This CDR3 contains 15 residues. The germline V gene has CDR1 ENHRY and CDR2 SYGVKD. Trimming at V came to 6 bases and at J to 5 bases, leaving 9 bases not matched to a gene. The CDR3 loop is CAISAGQGVLTEAFF. In DNA form, the CDR3 reads TGTGCCATCAGCGCCGGACAGGGGGTGCTGACTGAAGCTTTCTTT.

The rearrangement uses TRBV4-1 and TRBJ2-1; perhaps D is TRBD1 or TRBD2 (5 bases each). In germline, CDR1 is MGHRA, CDR2 YSYEKL. The CDR3 totals 13 residues. V lost 8 bases and J 7 bases, leaving 15 bases between the germline ends. Here the CDR3 reads CASALQEANEQFF. Here the CDR3 DNA reads TGCGCCAGCGCCCTACAGGAGGCGAATGAGCAGTTCTTC.